Listed here are 31 T cell receptor beta chains from one sample, sequenced in a study of blood T cell repertoires in COVID-19. Generated by immunoSEQ multiplex PCR, the TCRdb table keeps only in-frame clones and is missing some. The table lists about 310,000 clones, roughly 85% of them singletons. Material: PBMCs or T cells enriched from blood (not recorded which). Source of these receptors: a woman younger than 45 who had been exposed to COVID-19.

The chain couples TRBV18 to TRBJ1-2, with D perhaps TRBD1 (6 bases). Germline CDR1 KGHSH, CDR2 LQKENI. Deletions cut 3 bases from V and 6 bases from J, with 17 bases between. CDR3 length: 15 residues. Here the CDR3 DNA reads TGTGCCAGCTCACCCACCGCGCGGGGGCAGCATGGCTACACCTTC. Amino acids: CASSPTARGQHGYTF.

The J gene is TRBJ2-7, the V gene TRBV5-1; TRBD1 is a possible D gene (5 bases). The CDR3 totals 15 residues. Trimming left V 2 bases short and J 2 bases short, with 14 bases between. The germline V gene encodes CDR1 SGHRS and CDR2 YFSETQ. The CDR3 loop is CASSFTIDSPYEQYF. In DNA, the CDR3 is TGCGCCAGCAGCTTCACAATAGACAGTCCCTACGAGCAGTACTTC.

The chain links TRBV2 to TRBJ1-2; D not certain. Germline V gene lookup returns CDR1 SNHLY and CDR2 FYNNEI. Between the trimmed V and J ends, which lost 0 bases and 4 bases, there was a span of 12 bases. The CDR3 spans 15 residues. CDR3 residues: CASSEAGLMGYGYTF. The CDR3 DNA sequence: TGTGCCAGCAGTGAAGCGGGCCTTATGGGCTATGGCTACACCTTC.

The chain carries TRBV19 and TRBJ2-7, with D perhaps TRBD1 (5 bases). The CDR3 is made up of 11 amino acids. V lost 7 bases and J 1 base, leaving 5 bases between the germline ends. Germline loops: CDR1 LNHDA, CDR2 SQIVND (reference sequence). The CDR3 DNA follows: TGTGCCAGTACAGGGTCCTACGAGCAGTACTTC. It translates to CASTGSYEQYF.

This chain links TRBV10-3 with TRBJ1-1, with D possibly TRBD1 on 5 matching bases. Germline loops: CDR1 ENHRY, CDR2 SYGVKD. V gave up 11 bases and J gave up 3 bases, with 10 bases separating them. This CDR3 is 11 amino acids long. Here the CDR3 reads CASRVDTEAFF. DNA for the CDR3: TGTGCCTCCAGGGTTGACACTGAAGCTTTCTTT.

The chain recombines TRBV27 with TRBJ1-1, with TRBD1 as a possible D gene (6 bases). The ends were cut back, 3 bases at V and 5 bases at J, with 10 bases in the middle. The CDR3 is 13 amino acids. Germline V lookup: CDR1 MNHEY, CDR2 SMNVEV (reference sequence). The CDR3 nucleotides are TGTGCCAGCAGTTTTTCGAGGGGGACTGAAGCTTTCTTT. It specifies CASSFSRGTEAFF.

This chain connects TRBV6-4 to TRBJ2-2, with 8 bases fitting TRBD1. The length of the CDR3 is 16 residues. Germline-derived CDR1 and CDR2 are MRHNA and SNTAGT. Trimming at V came to 2 bases and at J to 5 bases, leaving 7 bases not matched to a gene. CDR3 coding DNA: TGTGCCAGCAGTGACCTAGGACAGGGAAGAACCGGGGAGCTGTTTTTT. Residues: CASSDLGQGRTGELFF.

The chain has TRBV6-6 and TRBJ2-1; D is uncertain. Trimming left V 5 bases short and J 5 bases short, with 7 bases between. The CDR3 extends over 12 amino acids. Germline CDR1 reads MNHNY; CDR2 reads SVGAGI (reference sequence). The CDR3 protein is CASSTNNNEQFF. The CDR3, as DNA: TGTGCCAGCAGTACTAACAACAATGAGCAGTTCTTC.

This chain joins TRBV5-1 and TRBJ2-5; D might be TRBD2 (6 bases). Germline CDR1 and CDR2: SGHRS and YFSETQ. The CDR3 sequence is 12 residues long. The ends were cut back, 5 bases at V and 2 bases at J, with 7 bases in the middle. CDR3 bases: TGCGCCAGCAGGGGGACTCAAGAGACCCAGTACTTC. Residues: CASRGTQETQYF.

A single count supports this clone. V and J are TRBV7-6 and TRBJ1-2; 8 bases are shared with TRBD1. Germline V CDR1 and CDR2: SGHVS, FNYEAQ. The ends lost 5 bases at V and 2 bases at J; junction bases unmatched: 7. The CDR3 runs 15 residues. This chain's CDR3 is CASSGNRQGNYGYTF. The CDR3 region has the DNA TGTGCCAGCAGCGGAAACCGACAGGGGAACTATGGCTACACCTTC.

This chain joins TRBV29-1 and TRBJ2-7; TRBD2 matches at 16 bases. Germline V gene data show CDR1 as SQVTM and CDR2 as ANQGSEA. Trimming cost V 3 bases and J 6 bases; bases outside gene matches: 8. This CDR3 has 16 amino acids. The CDR3 DNA sequence: TGCAGCGTTGACCCCGGGACTAGCGGGGGGGGTCCCGAGCAGTACTTC. Its protein product is CSVDPGTSGGGPEQYF.

This chain connects TRBV9 to TRBJ2-5, with D unclear. Germline assignment: CDR1 SGDLS and CDR2 YYNGEE. The CDR3 has 12 residues. Trimming pared 4 bases from V and 5 bases from J, leaving 9 bases between. The CDR3 loop reads CASSRRWETQYF. For the CDR3, the DNA is TGTGCCAGCAGCCGTAGATGGGAGACCCAGTACTTC.

Remarks on this clone: This same CDR3 is encoded by further DNA sequences in the sample. The chain is built from TRBV9 and TRBJ1-2, with 7 bases identical to TRBD1. V shed 4 bases, J shed 6 bases, and the junction held 9 bases outside the gene matches. Per the germline V gene, CDR1 is SGDLS and CDR2 is YYNGEE. The CDR3 is made up of 14 amino acids. CDR3 sequence: CASSPSGGGDGYTF. DNA for the CDR3: TGTGCCAGCAGCCCCTCGGGAGGGGGCGATGGCTACACCTTC.

The chain is built from TRBV7-3 and TRBJ2-3, with 8 bases aligning to TRBD1. Germline trimming cut 1 base from V and 4 bases from J; bases unmatched to any gene: 13. Germline V gene sequence: CDR1 SGHTA, CDR2 FQGTGA. This CDR3 contains 18 residues. The CDR3: CASSLRALDRGRADTQYF. Here the CDR3 DNA reads TGTGCCAGCAGCTTAAGAGCCCTTGACAGGGGCCGCGCAGATACGCAGTATTTT.

This chain links TRBV7-2 with TRBJ2-7; 12 bases are shared with TRBD2. Germline V CDR1 and CDR2: SGHTA, FQGNSA. With V trimmed by 3 bases and J by 5 bases, 5 bases remained unmatched. CDR3 length: 15 amino acids. The DNA for the CDR3 is TGTGCCAGCAGCTTCCCTAGCGGGGGGGCCGACGAGCAGTACTTC. Amino acids: CASSFPSGGADEQYF.

In its sample, this clone was seen a few times. The V and J genes are TRBV7-9 and TRBJ2-7, with TRBD1 matching over 9 bases. The CDR3 length is 15 residues. The trim removed 2 bases at V and 6 bases at J, leaving 8 bases unmatched. Germline lookup yields CDR1 SEHNR and CDR2 FQNEAQ (reference sequence). In DNA form, the CDR3 reads TGTGCCAGCAGCTTAACAGGGGGCGCGCTAGGCGAGCAGTACTTC. Its protein is CASSLTGGALGEQYF.

The genes are TRBV20-1 and TRBJ1-4; tentatively, D is TRBD1 (6 bases). CDR3 length: 14 residues. V gave up 3 bases and J gave up 4 bases, with 12 bases separating them. CDR1 DFQATT and CDR2 SNEGSKA come from the germline V gene (reference sequence). CDR3 bases: TGCAGTGCTAGTGAGACAGGATTTAATGAAAAACTGTTTTTT. Its translation is CSASETGFNEKLFF.

The J gene is TRBJ1-3, the V gene TRBV19; possibly TRBD1 for D (5 bases). Per the germline V gene, CDR1 is LNHDA and CDR2 is SQIVND (reference sequence). There are 15 residues in the CDR3. The V gene lost 9 bases and the J gene lost 1 base, with 16 bases spanning the gap. For the CDR3, the DNA is TGTGCCAGCGGCACAGGCTCGTGGTCTGGAAACACCATATATTTT. Encoded protein: CASGTGSWSGNTIYF.

This sequence joins TRBV2 and TRBJ2-7, with 14 bases aligning to TRBD2. The CDR3 is made up of 16 amino acids. CDR1 SNHLY and CDR2 FYNNEI come from the germline V gene. The V segment lost 6 bases and the J segment 2 bases; nucleotides outside the gene matches: 6. The CDR3 is CASRDTGLAGAYEQYF. CDR3 nucleotides: TGTGCCAGCAGGGACACGGGACTAGCGGGAGCCTACGAGCAGTACTTC. The whole variable domain, filled in from reference TRBV2 and TRBJ2-7, reads EPEVTQTPSHQVTQMGQEVILRCVPISNHLYFYWYRQILGQKVEFLVSFYNNEISEKSEIFDDQFSVERPDGSNFTLKIRSTKLEDSAMYFCASRDTGLAGAYEQYFGPGTRLTVT.

The rearrangement links TRBV2 to TRBJ1-6; possible D gene TRBD1, 5 bases. The CDR3 runs 13 residues. Trimming removed 7 bases at V and 8 bases at J, with 12 bases between. Germline V gene sequence: CDR1 SNHLY, CDR2 FYNNEI. In DNA form, the CDR3 reads TGTGCCAGCACCCAATGGGGGGATTCACCCCTCCACTTT. Translated: CASTQWGDSPLHF.

V gene TRBV7-6 combines with J gene TRBJ2-5; 10 nucleotides agree with TRBD2. V was clipped by 1 base and J by 5 bases; unmatched bases: 7. This CDR3 comprises 16 residues. CDR1 is SGHVS, CDR2 FNYEAQ, per germline. CDR3 DNA: TGTGCCAGCAGCTTAGGGCTAGCGGGAGATTCCGAGACCCAGTACTTC. This encodes CASSLGLAGDSETQYF.

The CDR3: CASSLRVSGNTIYF. In nucleotides, the CDR3 is TGTGCCAGCAGCTTACGAGTCTCTGGAAACACCATATATTTT. The rearrangement joins TRBV7-2 to TRBJ1-3; no firm D call. V was cut by 2 bases and J by 0 bases, with 5 bases left in between. The germline CDR1 and CDR2 sequences are SGHTA and FQGNSA. This CDR3 has 14 amino acids.

This clone was observed a single time. The genes are TRBV12-3 or TRBV12-4 and TRBJ2-1; 7 nucleotides line up with TRBD2. The trim removed 8 bases at V and 3 bases at J, leaving 1 base unmatched. The CDR3 runs 12 residues. As DNA, the CDR3 is TGTGCCAGCGGGAGGGGCTACAATGAGCAGTTCTTC. The encoded protein is CASGRGYNEQFF.

The chain recombines TRBV23-1 with TRBJ2-7, with 14 bases lining up with TRBD2. TRBV23-1 is designated an ORF whose function remains uncertain. Trimming removed 3 bases from V and 0 bases from J; junction bases left unmatched: 10. The CDR3 has 19 residues. Here the CDR3 DNA reads TGCGCCAGCAGTCATCCCGGGACTAGCGGGGGACCTTCCTCCTACGAGCAGTACTTC. It translates to CASSHPGTSGGPSSYEQYF.

The CDR3 here is CASSETRDYEQFF. Here the CDR3 DNA reads TGTGCCAGCAGTGAAACTAGGGACTATGAGCAGTTCTTC. J is TRBJ2-1 and V is TRBV6-1, with a weak D call TRBD2 (6 bases). CDR1 is MNHNS and CDR2 is SASEGT in the germline V gene. The CDR3 is 13 residues long. V shed 2 bases and J shed 8 bases, with 10 bases lying between them.

The chain carries TRBV30 and TRBJ1-2; 8 positions match TRBD1. The length of the CDR3 is 14 residues. Germline V gene data show CDR1 as GTSNPN and CDR2 as SVGIG (reference sequence). Germline trimming cut 2 bases from V and 5 bases from J; bases unmatched to any gene: 7. The CDR3 here is CAWSPGQGTYGYTF. As DNA, the CDR3 is TGTGCCTGGAGTCCCGGACAGGGCACTTATGGCTACACCTTC. Full variable domain (missing parts from reference TRBV30 and TRBJ1-2): SQTIHQWPATLVQPVGSPLSLECTVEGTSNPNLYWYRQAAGRGLQLLFYSVGIGQISSEVPQNLSASRPQDRQFILSSKKLLLSDSGFYLCAWSPGQGTYGYTFGSGTRLTVV.

As for this clone: This CDR3 is also generated by other DNA sequences in the sample. The genes are TRBV5-1 and TRBJ2-7; 9 bases are shared with TRBD1. The CDR3 is made up of 14 amino acids. The V gene's germline CDR1 is SGHRS and CDR2 YFSETQ. The J segment lost 1 base and the V segment lost 4 bases, leaving 3 bases of the junction unmatched. DNA for the CDR3: TGCGCCAGCAGCCCAGGGACAGGGTCCTACGAGCAGTACTTC. It specifies CASSPGTGSYEQYF.

This chain uses TRBV18 with TRBJ1-2; tentative D call: TRBD1 (6 bases). The germline V gene encodes CDR1 KGHSH and CDR2 LQKENI. The CDR3 is 13 amino acids. V lost 1 base and J lost 4, with 7 bases in between. The CDR3 is CASSPQDSYGYTF. The CDR3 nucleotides read TGTGCCAGCTCACCACAGGACAGCTATGGCTACACCTTC.

This chain connects TRBV4-3 to TRBJ1-2, with TRBD1 matching 9 bases. V gave up 3 bases and J gave up 2 bases; unmatched junction bases: 7. The CDR3 totals 16 residues. Germline V gene data show CDR1 as LGHNA and CDR2 as YSLEER. CDR3 region: CASSQTHRGQNYGYTF. Written as DNA, the CDR3 is TGCGCCAGCAGCCAGACCCACAGGGGGCAGAACTATGGCTACACCTTC.

This clone was counted only a few times. The rearrangement uses TRBV6-6 and TRBJ1-5; 9 nucleotides match TRBD1. CDR3 length equals 16 residues. V was pared by 5 bases and J by 6 bases, with 11 bases of the junction left unmatched. Germline loops: CDR1 MNHNY, CDR2 SVGAGI (reference sequence). The CDR3 is CASSRSRTGAVQPQHF. CDR3 sequence (DNA): TGTGCCAGCAGTCGAAGCCGGACAGGGGCGGTTCAGCCCCAGCATTTT.

The chain has TRBV9 and TRBJ2-1; TRBD2 matches at 7 bases. The CDR3 length is 15 residues. The V gene end was trimmed by 0 bases and the J gene end by 9 bases; junction bases not matched to a gene: 9. The V gene's germline CDR1 is SGDLS and CDR2 YYNGEE. CDR3 region: CASSVALGLVIEQFF. In nucleotides, the CDR3 is TGTGCCAGCAGCGTAGCTCTTGGACTAGTAATTGAGCAGTTCTTC.